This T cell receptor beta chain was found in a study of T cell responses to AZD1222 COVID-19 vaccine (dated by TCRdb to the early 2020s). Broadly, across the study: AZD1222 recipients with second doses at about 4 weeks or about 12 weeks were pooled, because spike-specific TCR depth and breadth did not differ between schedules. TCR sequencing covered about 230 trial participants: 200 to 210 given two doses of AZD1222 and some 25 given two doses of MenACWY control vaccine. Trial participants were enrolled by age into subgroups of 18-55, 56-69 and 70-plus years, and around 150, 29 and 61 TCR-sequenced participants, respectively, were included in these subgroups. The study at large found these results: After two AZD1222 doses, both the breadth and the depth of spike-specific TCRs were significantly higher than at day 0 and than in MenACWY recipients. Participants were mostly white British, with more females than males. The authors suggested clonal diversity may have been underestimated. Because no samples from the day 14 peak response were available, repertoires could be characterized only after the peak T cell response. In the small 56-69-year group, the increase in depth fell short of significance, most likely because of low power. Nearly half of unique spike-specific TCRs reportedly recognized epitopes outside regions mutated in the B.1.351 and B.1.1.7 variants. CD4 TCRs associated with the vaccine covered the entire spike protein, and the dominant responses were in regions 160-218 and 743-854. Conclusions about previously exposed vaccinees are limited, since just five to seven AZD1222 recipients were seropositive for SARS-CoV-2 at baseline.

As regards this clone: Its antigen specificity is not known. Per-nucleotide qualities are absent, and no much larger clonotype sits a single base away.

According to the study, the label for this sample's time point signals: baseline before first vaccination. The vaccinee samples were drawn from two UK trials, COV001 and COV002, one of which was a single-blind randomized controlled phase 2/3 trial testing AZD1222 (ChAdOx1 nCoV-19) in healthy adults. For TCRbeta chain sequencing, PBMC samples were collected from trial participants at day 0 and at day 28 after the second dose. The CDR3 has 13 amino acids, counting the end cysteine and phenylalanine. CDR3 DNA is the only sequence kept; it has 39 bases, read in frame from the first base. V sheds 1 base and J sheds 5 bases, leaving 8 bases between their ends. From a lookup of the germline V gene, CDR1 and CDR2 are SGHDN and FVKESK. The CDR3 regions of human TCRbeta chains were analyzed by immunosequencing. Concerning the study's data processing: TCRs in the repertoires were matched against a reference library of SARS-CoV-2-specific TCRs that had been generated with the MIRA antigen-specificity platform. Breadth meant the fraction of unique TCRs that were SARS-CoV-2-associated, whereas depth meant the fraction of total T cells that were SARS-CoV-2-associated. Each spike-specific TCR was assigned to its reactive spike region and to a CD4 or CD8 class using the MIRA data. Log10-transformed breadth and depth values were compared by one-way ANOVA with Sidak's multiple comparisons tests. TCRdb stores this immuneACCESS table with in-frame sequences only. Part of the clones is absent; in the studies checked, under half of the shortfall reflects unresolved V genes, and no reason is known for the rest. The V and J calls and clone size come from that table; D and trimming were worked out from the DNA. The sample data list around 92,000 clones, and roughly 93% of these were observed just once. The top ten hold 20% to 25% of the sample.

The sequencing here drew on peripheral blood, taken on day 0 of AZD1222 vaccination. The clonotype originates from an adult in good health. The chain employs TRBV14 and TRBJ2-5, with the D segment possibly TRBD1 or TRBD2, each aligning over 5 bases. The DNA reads TGTGCCAGCAGCCAAGTTTGGGGGGAGACCCAGTACTTC. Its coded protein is CASSQVWGETQYF.